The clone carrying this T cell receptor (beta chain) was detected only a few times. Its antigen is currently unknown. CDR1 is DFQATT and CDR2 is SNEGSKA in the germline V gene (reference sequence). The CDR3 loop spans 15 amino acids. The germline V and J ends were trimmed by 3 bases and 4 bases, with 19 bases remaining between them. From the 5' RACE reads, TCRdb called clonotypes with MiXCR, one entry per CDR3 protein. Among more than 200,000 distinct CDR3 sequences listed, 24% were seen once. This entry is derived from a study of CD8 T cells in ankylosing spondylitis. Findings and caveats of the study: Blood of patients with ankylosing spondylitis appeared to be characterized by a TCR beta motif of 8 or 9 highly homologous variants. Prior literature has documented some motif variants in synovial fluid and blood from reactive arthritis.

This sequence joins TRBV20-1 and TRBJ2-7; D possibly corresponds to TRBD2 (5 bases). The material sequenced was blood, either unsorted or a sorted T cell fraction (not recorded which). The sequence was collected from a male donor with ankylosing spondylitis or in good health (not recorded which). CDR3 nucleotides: TGCAGTGCTAGGAGGGTTGGGCGAGGCGGTTACGAGCAGTACTTC. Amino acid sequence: CSARRVGRGGYEQYF.